This TCR beta chain appears in the sequencing data of a study of T cell repertoires in cytomegalovirus infection. Study in general: HLA-B-restricted CMV epitopes that are well studied, plus recently identified HLA-C-restricted ones, were used by the study. Matching HLA type and CMV infection were both indicated by public TCR beta signatures.

By share, this clonotype ranks as medium-sized. Its antigen remains unidentified. Study-wide results and limits: CMV-specific HLA-C-restricted TCR beta clonotypes dominated the ex vivo response. Carriers of CMV and the relevant HLA type were discriminated by public TCR beta frequency.

V lost 3 bases to trimming and J lost 2 bases; unmatched junction nucleotides: 5. Germline CDR1 is SNHLY and CDR2 is FYNNEI. This CDR3 is 15 amino acids long. TCRdb analysed the reads with MiXCR anew, one entry per CDR3 protein. The sample records some 150,000 distinct CDR3 sequences, around 32% being singletons. Material: CD8+ T cells from cultured PBMCs, obtained from culture after CMV antigen stimulation. The TCR comes from a human donor in good health (CMV status not recorded). Some clones in this sample may be carry-over from other donors' samples. The V and J genes are TRBV2 and TRBJ2-7; 9 positions agree with TRBD1. This CDR3 reads CASSDHRQGAYEQYF. DNA for the CDR3: TGTGCCAGCAGTGACCATCGACAGGGGGCCTACGAGCAGTACTTC.